The present T cell receptor (beta chain) was sequenced within a study of CD8 T cells in Susac syndrome. Overall study findings and caveats: Only a relatively small number of individuals were included in the TCR sequencing and HLA analysis.

Germline lookup yields CDR1 MDHEN and CDR2 SYDVKM. Trimming cost V 5 bases and J 3 bases, with 13 bases left between them. The CDR3 runs to 15 residues. Sequencing of TCR beta was performed on blood CD8+ T cells and on blood CD4+ T cells. TEMRA cells were FACS-enriched, and CD8+ and CD4+ T cells were isolated negatively. A quantity of roughly 0.5 to 1 ug RNA underwent reverse transcription using random hexamers. Across 54 Vbeta and 13 Jbeta, TCR beta CDR3 was amplified with immunoSEQ multiplex PCR. TCRdb independently ran MiXCR on the immunoSEQ multiplex PCR reads; one entry per CDR3 protein. The sample has around 99,000 distinct CDR3 sequences, roughly 95% seen once. A remark on this clonotype: Antigen: not known.

Sequenced input: CD4+ T cells from PBMCs. The receptor comes from a human donor in good health. The chain has TRBV28 and TRBJ2-2; tentative D call: TRBD2 (7 bases). The CDR3 nucleotides are TGTGCCAGCAGTCGTGGGGGGGCGTACACCGGGGAGCTGTTTTTT. Amino acids: CASSRGGAYTGELFF.